This T cell receptor (beta chain) came from a study of CD8+CD57+ T cells in acquired aplastic anemia. The use of genomic DNA as template underpinned the TCR beta VDJ and CDR3 profiling. TCRdb fed the reads into MiXCR, producing one record per CDR3 protein. The sample holds about 110,000 distinct CDR3 sequences; around 49% are singletons and the top ten take under 35%. This clonotype has ten or more counts. Germline lookup yields CDR1 SGHNT and CDR2 YYREEE (reference sequence). This CDR3 comprises 13 residues. The V end lost 4 bases, the J end lost 3 bases, and 10 bases lay between the germline ends. The sequence was collected from a human donor in good health, serving as a control. The specimen was sorted CD4+, CD8+, or CD8+CD57+ T cells (not recorded which) from PBMCs. The gene calls are TRBV5-4 and TRBJ2-5; D perhaps matches TRBD2 (5 bases). The CDR3 DNA reads as TGTGCCAGCAGCCCCGGACTCGAAGAGACCCAGTACTTC. Amino acid sequence: CASSPGLEETQYF. Filled out from reference TRBV5-4 and TRBJ2-5, the complete variable domain reads ETGVTQSPTHLIKTRGQQVTLRCSSQSGHNTVSWYQQALGQGPQFIFQYYREEENGRGNFPPRFSGLQFPNYSSELNVNALELDDSALYLCASSPGLEETQYFGPGTRLLVL.